Described below is a single TCR beta chain sequence and its context. Its antigen is not known. This entry belongs to a study of T cell responses to AZD1222 COVID-19 vaccine. CDR1 and CDR2 (germline): SGHNT, YENEEA. Germline trimming cut 1 base from V and 0 bases from J; bases unmatched to any gene: 0. CDR3 length: 15 residues. Study-level findings and limits: Clonal diversity was possibly underestimated; the donors were predominantly white British and more often female.

This table comes from immunoSEQ multiplex PCR, and its TCRdb copy is limited to in-frame clones, with some not included. This table has over 100,000 clones, 87% appearing once. This chain connects TRBV11-3 to TRBJ2-1, with TRBD2 identical over 7 bases. The sample in question was peripheral blood, obtained on day 0 of AZD1222 vaccination. The sequence was collected from an adult in good health. The CDR3 loop reads CASSLGTSSYNEQFF. The CDR3, as DNA: TGTGCCAGCAGCTTAGGGACTAGCTCCTACAATGAGCAGTTCTTC. Combining the CDR3 with reference TRBV11-3 and TRBJ2-1 gives the whole variable domain EAGVVQSPRYKIIEKKQPVAFWCNPISGHNTLYWYLQNLGQGPELLIRYENEEAVDDSQLPKDRFSAERLKGVDSTLKIQPAELGDSAVYLCASSLGTSSYNEQFFGPGTRLTVL.